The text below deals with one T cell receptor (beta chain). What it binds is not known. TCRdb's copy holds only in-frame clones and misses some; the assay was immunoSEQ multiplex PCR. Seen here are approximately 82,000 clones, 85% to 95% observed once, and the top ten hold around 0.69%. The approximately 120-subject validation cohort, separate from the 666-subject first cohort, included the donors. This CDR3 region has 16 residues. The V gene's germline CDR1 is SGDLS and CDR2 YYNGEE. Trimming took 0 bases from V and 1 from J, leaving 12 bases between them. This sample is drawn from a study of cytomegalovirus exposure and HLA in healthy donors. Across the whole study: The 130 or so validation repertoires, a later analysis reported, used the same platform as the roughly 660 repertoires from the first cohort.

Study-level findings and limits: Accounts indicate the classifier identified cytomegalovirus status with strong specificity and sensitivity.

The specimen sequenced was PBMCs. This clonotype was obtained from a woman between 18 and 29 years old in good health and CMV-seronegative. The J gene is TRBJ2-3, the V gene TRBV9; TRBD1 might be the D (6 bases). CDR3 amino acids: CASSVAAAGGTDTQYF. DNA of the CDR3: TGTGCCAGCAGCGTAGCTGCCGCAGGGGGCACAGATACGCAGTATTTT.